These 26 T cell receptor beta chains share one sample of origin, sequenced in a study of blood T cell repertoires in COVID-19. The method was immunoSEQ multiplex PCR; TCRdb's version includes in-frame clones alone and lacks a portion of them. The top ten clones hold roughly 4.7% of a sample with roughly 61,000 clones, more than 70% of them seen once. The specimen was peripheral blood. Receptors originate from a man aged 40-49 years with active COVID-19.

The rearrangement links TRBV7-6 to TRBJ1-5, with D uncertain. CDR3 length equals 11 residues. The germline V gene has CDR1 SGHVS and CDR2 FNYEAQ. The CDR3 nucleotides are TGTGCAGCGAGAGCCGTAGGGCCCCAGCATTTT. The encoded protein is CAARAVGPQHF.

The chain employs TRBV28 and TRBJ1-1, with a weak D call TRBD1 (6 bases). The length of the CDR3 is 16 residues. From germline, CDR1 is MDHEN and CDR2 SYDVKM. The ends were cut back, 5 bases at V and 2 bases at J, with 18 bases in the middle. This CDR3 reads CASSATGTLDNTEAFF. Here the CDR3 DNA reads TGTGCCAGCAGTGCTACCGGGACACTAGACAACACTGAAGCTTTCTTT.

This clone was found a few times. CDR3 in amino acids: CASRTHRSNQPQHF. DNA of the CDR3: TGTGCCAGCAGAACCCACAGGAGCAATCAGCCCCAGCATTTT. The rearrangement links TRBV28 to TRBJ1-5, with D perhaps TRBD1 (5 bases). Germline lookup yields CDR1 MDHEN and CDR2 SYDVKM. This CDR3 has 14 residues. V was cut by 6 bases and J by 1 base, with 10 bases left in between.

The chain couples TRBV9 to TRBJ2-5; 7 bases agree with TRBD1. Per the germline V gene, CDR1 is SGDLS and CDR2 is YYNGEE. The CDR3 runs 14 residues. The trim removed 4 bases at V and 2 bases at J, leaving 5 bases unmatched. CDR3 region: CASSPPGQQETQYF. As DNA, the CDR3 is TGTGCCAGCAGCCCTCCGGGACAGCAAGAGACCCAGTACTTC.

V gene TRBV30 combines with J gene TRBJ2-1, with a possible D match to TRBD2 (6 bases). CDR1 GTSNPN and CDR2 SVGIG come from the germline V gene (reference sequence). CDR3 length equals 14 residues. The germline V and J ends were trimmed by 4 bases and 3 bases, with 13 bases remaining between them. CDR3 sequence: CAWNARGDYNEQFF. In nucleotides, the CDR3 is TGTGCCTGGAACGCTCGCGGGGACTACAATGAGCAGTTCTTC. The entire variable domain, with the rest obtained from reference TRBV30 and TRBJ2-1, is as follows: SQTIHQWPATLVQPVGSPLSLECTVEGTSNPNLYWYRQAAGRGLQLLFYSVGIGQISSEVPQNLSASRPQDRQFILSSKKLLLSDSGFYLCAWNARGDYNEQFFGPGTRLTVL.

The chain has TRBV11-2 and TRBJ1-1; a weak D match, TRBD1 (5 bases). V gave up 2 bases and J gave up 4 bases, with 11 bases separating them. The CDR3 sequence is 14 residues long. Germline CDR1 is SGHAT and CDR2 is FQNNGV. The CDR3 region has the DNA TGTGCCAGCAGCTTAATTGTCCAGGGCACTGAAGCTTTCTTT. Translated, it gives CASSLIVQGTEAFF. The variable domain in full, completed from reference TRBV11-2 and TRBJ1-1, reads EAGVAQSPRYKIIEKRQSVAFWCNPISGHATLYWYQQILGQGPKLLIQFQNNGVVDDSQLPKDRFSAERLKGVDSTLKIQPAKLEDSAVYLCASSLIVQGTEAFFGQGTRLTVV.

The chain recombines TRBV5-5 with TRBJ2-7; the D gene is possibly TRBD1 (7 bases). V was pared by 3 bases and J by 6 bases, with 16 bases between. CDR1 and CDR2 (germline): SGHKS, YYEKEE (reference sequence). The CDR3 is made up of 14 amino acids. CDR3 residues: CASSSGQRVGEQYF. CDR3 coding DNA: TGTGCCAGCAGCTCGGGACAGCGGGTGGGCGAGCAGTACTTC.

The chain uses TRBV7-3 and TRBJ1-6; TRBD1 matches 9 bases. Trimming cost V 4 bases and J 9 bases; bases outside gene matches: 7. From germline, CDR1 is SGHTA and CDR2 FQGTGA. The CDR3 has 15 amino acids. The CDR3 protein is CASSSGQGEGSPLHF. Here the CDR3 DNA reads TGTGCCAGCAGCTCGGGACAGGGAGAGGGTTCACCCCTCCACTTT.

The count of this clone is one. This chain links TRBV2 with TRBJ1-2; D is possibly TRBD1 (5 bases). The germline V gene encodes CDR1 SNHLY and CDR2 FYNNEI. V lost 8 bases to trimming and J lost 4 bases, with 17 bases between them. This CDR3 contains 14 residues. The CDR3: CASGVGGGGYGYTF. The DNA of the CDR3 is TGTGCCAGCGGGGTGGGAGGTGGGGGCTATGGCTACACCTTC. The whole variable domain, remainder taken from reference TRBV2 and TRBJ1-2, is EPEVTQTPSHQVTQMGQEVILRCVPISNHLYFYWYRQILGQKVEFLVSFYNNEISEKSEIFDDQFSVERPDGSNFTLKIRSTKLEDSAMYFCASGVGGGGYGYTFGSGTRLTVV.

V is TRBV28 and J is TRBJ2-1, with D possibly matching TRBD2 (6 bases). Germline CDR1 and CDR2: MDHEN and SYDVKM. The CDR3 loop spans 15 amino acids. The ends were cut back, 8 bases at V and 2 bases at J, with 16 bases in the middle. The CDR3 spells CASSLGREPYNEQFF. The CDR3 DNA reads TGTGCCAGCTCCCTGGGACGGGAGCCCTACAATGAGCAGTTCTTC.

The CDR3, as DNA: TGTGCCTGGAGTCGGGCGGGGACTATCGGGACCGGGGAGCTGTTTTTT. It encodes CAWSRAGTIGTGELFF. The rearrangement joins TRBV30 to TRBJ2-2, with 7 nucleotides matching TRBD2. Germline V gene sequence: CDR1 GTSNPN, CDR2 SVGIG (reference sequence). The CDR3 runs 16 residues. V shed 2 bases and J 5 bases; nucleotides not matched to a gene: 11.

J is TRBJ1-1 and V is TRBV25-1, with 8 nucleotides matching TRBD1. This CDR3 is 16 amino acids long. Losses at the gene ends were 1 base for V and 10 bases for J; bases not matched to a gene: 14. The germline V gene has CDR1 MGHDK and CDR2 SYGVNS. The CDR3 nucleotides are TGTGCCAGCAGTGAATCGACACAGGGGGGCAGCCGCGGAGCTTTCTTT. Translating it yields CASSESTQGGSRGAFF.

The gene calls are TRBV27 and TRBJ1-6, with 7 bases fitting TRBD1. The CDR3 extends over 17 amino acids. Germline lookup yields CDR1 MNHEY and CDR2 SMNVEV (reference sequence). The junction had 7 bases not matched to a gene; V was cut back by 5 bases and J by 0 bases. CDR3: CASSLRTGSSYNSPLHF. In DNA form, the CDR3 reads TGTGCCAGCAGTCTTCGGACAGGAAGCTCCTATAATTCACCCCTCCACTTT.

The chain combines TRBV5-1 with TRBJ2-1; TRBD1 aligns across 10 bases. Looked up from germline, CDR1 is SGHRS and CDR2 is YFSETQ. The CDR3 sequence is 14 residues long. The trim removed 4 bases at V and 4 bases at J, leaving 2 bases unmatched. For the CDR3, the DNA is TGCGCCAGCAGCCCGGGACAGGGGTACAATGAGCAGTTCTTC. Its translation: CASSPGQGYNEQFF. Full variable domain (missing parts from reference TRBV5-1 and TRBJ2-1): KAGVTQTPRYLIKTRGQQVTLSCSPISGHRSVSWYQQTPGQGLQFLFEYFSETQRNKGNFPGRFSGRQFSNSRSEMNVSTLELGDSALYLCASSPGQGYNEQFFGPGTRLTVL.

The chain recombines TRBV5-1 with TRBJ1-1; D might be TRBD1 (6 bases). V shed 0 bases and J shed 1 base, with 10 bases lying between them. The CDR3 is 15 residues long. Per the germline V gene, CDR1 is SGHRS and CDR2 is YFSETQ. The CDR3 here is CASSLAGVPNTEAFF. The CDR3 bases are TGCGCCAGCAGCTTGGCAGGGGTTCCGAACACTGAAGCTTTCTTT.

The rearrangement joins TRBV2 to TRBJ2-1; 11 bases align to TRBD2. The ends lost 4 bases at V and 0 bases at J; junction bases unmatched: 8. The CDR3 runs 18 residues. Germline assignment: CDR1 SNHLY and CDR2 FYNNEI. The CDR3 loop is CASSVAGGIQSSYNEQFF. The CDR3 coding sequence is TGTGCCAGCAGTGTAGCGGGAGGGATTCAAAGCTCCTACAATGAGCAGTTCTTC. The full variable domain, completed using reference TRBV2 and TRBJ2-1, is EPEVTQTPSHQVTQMGQEVILRCVPISNHLYFYWYRQILGQKVEFLVSFYNNEISEKSEIFDDQFSVERPDGSNFTLKIRSTKLEDSAMYFCASSVAGGIQSSYNEQFFGPGTRLTVL.

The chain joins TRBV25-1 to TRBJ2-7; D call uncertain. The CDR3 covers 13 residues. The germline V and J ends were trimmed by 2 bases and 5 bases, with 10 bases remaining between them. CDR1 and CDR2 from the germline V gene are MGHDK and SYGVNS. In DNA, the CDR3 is TGTGCCAGCAGTGAAGCGGCCGCCGACGAGCAGTACTTC. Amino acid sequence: CASSEAAADEQYF.

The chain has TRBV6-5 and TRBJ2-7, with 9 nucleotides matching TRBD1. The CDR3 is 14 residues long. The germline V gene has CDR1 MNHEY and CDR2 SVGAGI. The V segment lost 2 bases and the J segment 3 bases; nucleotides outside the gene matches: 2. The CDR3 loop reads CASSYRDRVYEQYF. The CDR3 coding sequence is TGTGCCAGCAGTTACCGGGACAGGGTCTACGAGCAGTACTTC.

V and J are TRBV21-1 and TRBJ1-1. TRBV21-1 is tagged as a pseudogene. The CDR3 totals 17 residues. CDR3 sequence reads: CASSKEGRQRVVSEAFF. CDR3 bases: TGTGCCAGCAGCAAAGAGGGGAGGCAAAGGGTGGTCTCTGAAGCTTTCTTT.

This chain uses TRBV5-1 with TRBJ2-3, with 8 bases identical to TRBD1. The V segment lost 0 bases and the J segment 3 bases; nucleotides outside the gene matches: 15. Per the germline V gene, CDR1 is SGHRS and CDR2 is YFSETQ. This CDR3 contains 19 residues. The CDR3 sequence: CASSLETPNAGGVTDTQYF. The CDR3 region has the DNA TGCGCCAGCAGCTTGGAAACTCCTAATGCAGGGGGCGTAACAGATACGCAGTATTTT.

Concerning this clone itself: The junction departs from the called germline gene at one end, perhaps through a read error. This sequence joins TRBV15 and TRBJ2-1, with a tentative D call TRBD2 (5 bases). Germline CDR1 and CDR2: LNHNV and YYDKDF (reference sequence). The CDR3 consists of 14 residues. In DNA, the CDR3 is TGTGCCACCAGCAGAAGGGAGAGACGGTCAGAGCGGATCTTC. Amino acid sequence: CATSRRERRSERIF.

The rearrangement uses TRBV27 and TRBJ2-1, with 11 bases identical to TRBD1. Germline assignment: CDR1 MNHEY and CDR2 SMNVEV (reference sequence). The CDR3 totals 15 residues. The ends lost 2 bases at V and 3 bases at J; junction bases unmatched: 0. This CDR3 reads CASSLGTGGYNEQFF. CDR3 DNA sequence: TGTGCCAGCAGTTTAGGGACAGGGGGCTACAATGAGCAGTTCTTC.

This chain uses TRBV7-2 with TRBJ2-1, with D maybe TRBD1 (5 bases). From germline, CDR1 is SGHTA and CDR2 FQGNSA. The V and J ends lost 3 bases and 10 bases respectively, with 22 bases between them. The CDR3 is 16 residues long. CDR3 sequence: CASSFQASAQGEEQFF. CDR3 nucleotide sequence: TGTGCCAGCAGCTTCCAGGCCTCTGCCCAGGGTGAAGAGCAGTTCTTC.

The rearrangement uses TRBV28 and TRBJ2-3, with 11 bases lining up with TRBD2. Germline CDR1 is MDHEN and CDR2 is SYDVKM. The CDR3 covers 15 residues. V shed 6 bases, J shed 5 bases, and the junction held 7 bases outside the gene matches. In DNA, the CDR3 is TGTGCCAGCAGCTTCTTCACTAGCGGGAGAGATACGCAGTATTTT. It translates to CASSFFTSGRDTQYF.

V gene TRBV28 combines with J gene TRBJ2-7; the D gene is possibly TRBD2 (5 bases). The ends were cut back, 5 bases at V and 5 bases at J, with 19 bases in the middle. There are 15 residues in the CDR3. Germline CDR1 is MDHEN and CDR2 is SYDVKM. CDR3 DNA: TGTGCCAGCAGTCCCCGGTCAAGAGGGTATGACGAGCAGTACTTC. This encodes CASSPRSRGYDEQYF.

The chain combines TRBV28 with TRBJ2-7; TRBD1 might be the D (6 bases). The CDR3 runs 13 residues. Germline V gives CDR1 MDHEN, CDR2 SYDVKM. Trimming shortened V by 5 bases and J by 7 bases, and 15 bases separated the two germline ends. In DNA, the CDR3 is TGTGCCAGCAGTCGGACAGTCTCCGAGGAGCAGTACTTC. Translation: CASSRTVSEEQYF.